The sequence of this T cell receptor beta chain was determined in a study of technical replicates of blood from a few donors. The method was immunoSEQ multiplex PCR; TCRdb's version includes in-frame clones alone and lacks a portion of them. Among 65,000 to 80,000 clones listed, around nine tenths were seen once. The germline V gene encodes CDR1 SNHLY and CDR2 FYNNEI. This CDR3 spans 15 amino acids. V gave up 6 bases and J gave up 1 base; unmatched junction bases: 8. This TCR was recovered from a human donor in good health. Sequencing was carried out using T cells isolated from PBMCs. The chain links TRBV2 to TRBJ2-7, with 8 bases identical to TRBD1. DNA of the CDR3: TGTGCCAGCAGCGCGGACAGGGTGGTATCCTACGAGCAGTACTTC. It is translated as CASSADRVVSYEQYF. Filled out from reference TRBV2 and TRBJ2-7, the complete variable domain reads EPEVTQTPSHQVTQMGQEVILRCVPISNHLYFYWYRQILGQKVEFLVSFYNNEISEKSEIFDDQFSVERPDGSNFTLKIRSTKLEDSAMYFCASSADRVVSYEQYFGPGTRLTVT.